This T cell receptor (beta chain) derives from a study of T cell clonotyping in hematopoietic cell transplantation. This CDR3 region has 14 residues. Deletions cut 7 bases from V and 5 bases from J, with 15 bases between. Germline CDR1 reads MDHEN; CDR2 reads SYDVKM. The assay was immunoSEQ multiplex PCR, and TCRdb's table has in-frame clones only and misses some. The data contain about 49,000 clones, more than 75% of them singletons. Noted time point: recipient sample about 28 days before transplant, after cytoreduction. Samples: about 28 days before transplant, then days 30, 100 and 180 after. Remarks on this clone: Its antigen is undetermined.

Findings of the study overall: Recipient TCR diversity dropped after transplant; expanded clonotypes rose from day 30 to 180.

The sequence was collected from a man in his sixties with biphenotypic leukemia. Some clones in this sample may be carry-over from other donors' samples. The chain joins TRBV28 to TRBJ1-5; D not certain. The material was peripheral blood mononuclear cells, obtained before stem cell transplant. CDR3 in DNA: TGTGCCAGCAACCCGGACCACCCCGATCAGCCCCAGCATTTT. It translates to CASNPDHPDQPQHF.